These 3 T cell receptor beta chains originate from one sample sequenced in a study of shared clonotypes between healthy human individuals. Clones were read by immunoSEQ multiplex PCR, and TCRdb kept only the in-frame ones, dropping some. Of 2,500,000 or so clones listed, 85% to 95% were seen once; the top ten hold over 0.12%. Sequenced input: naive CD4+ T cells sorted from blood. The subset: CD45RA+ positively selected. The source of these receptors is a man aged 18 to 30 in good health.

The chain recombines TRBV6-1 with TRBJ1-4; 7 bases are shared with TRBD1. J was trimmed by 4 bases and V by 5 bases; bases with no gene match: 4. Per the germline V gene, CDR1 is MNHNS and CDR2 is SASEGT. The CDR3 has 14 residues. CDR3 residues: CASSRTGSNEKLFF. The DNA of the CDR3 is TGTGCCAGCAGTAGGACAGGCAGTAATGAAAAACTGTTTTTT.

The chain employs TRBV7-2 and TRBJ1-4, with TRBD1 matching 8 bases. The CDR3 contains 15 residues. Trimming removed 2 bases from V and 8 bases from J; junction bases left unmatched: 7. The V gene's germline CDR1 is SGHTA and CDR2 FQGNSA. CDR3 sequence reads: CASSLTQGAWEKLFF. The CDR3 coding sequence is TGTGCCAGCAGCTTAACGCAGGGGGCTTGGGAAAAACTGTTTTTT.

V gene TRBV18 combines with J gene TRBJ2-1; 12 positions agree with TRBD2. This CDR3 is 17 amino acids long. The germline gives CDR1 KGHSH, CDR2 LQKENI. With 4 bases clipped from V and 4 bases from J, the junction kept 8 bases outside the gene matches. The CDR3 DNA follows: TGTGCCAGCTCACTCGGACTAGCGGGAAGGGCTTACAATGAGCAGTTCTTC. Protein: CASSLGLAGRAYNEQFF. The full variable domain, completed using reference TRBV18 and TRBJ2-1, is NAGVMQNPRHLVRRRGQEARLRCSPMKGHSHVYWYRQLPEEGLKFMVYLQKENIIDESGMPKERFSAEFPKEGPSILRIQQVVRGDSAAYFCASSLGLAGRAYNEQFFGPGTRLTVL.